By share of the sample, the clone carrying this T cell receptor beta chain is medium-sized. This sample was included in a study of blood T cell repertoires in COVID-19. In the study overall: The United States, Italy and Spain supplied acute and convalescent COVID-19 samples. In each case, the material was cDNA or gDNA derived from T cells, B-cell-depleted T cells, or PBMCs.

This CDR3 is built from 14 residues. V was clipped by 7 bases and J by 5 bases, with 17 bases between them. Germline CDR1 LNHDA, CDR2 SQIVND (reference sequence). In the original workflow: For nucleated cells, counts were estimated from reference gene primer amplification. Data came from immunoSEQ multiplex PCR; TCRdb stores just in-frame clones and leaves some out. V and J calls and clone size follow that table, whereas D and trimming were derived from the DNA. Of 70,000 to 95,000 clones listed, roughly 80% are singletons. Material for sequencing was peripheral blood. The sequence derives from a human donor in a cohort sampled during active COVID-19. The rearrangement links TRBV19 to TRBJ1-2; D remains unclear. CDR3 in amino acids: CASTYLTVGYGYTF. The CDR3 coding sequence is TGTGCCAGTACCTACCTTACAGTTGGTTATGGCTACACCTTC.